This T cell receptor (beta chain) appears in the sequencing data of a study of blood T cell repertoires in COVID-19. The wider study: The United States, Italy and Spain were the sources of the acute and convalescent COVID-19 samples.

This clone was observed a handful of times. The age range of participants was 18 to 89 years, with residence in approximately 25 US areas. Assignments of participants to cohorts depended upon their own reported clinical history. Cohort 3 donors counted as recovered after two negative PCRs, clearance, or resolved symptoms. TCRdb's table, derived via immunoSEQ multiplex PCR, lists solely in-frame clones and lacks some. The sample lists a few hundred thousand clones, 85% to 90% occurring once. The germline gives CDR1 SQVTM, CDR2 ANQGSEA. The CDR3 length is 11 residues. Trimming cost V 7 bases and J 10 bases, with 14 bases left between them.

Source material: PBMCs or T cells enriched from blood (not recorded which). The sequence derives from a woman aged 18-29 years who had recovered from COVID-19. This chain joins TRBV29-1 and TRBJ2-1; the D is unclear. The CDR3 sequence: CSARMRREQFF. In nucleotides, the CDR3 is TGCAGCGCCCGCATGAGGCGGGAGCAGTTCTTC.